The present TCR beta chain was sequenced within a study of T cell responses to AZD1222 COVID-19 vaccine. The CDR3 extends over 15 amino acids. Germline CDR1 and CDR2: ENHRY and SYGVKD. V lost 7 bases and J lost 2; bases outside the gene matches: 7. Generated by immunoSEQ multiplex PCR, the TCRdb table keeps only in-frame clones and is missing some. The sample contains 100,000 to 120,000 clones, about 90% of which appear only once. The rearrangement joins TRBV10-3 to TRBJ2-2; TRBD2 matches 7 bases. The sample here was peripheral blood, taken 28 days after the second AZD1222 dose. The receptor comes from an adult who received the AZD1222 COVID-19 vaccine. The CDR3, as DNA: TGTGCCATCACCCCTAGCGGTACAAACACCGGGGAGCTGTTTTTT. This codes for CAITPSGTNTGELFF.